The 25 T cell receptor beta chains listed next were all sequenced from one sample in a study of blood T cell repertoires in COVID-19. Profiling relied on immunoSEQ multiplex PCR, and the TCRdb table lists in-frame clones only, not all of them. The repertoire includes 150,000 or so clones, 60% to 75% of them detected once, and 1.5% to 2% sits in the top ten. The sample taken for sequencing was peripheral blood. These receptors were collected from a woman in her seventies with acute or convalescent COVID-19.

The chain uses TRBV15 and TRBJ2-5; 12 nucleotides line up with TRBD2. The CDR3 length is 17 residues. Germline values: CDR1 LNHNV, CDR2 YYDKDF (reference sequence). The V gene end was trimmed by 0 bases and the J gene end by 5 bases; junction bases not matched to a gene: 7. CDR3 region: CATSRDRASGGAETQYF. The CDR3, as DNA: TGTGCCACCAGCAGAGATCGGGCTAGCGGGGGGGCGGAGACCCAGTACTTC.

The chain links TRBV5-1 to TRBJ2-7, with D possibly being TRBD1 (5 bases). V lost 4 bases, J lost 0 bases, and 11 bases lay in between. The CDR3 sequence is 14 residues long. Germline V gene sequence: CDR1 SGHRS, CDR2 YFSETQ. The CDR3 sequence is CASSPVGVSYEQYF. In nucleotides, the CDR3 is TGCGCCAGCAGCCCGGTAGGGGTCTCCTACGAGCAGTACTTC.

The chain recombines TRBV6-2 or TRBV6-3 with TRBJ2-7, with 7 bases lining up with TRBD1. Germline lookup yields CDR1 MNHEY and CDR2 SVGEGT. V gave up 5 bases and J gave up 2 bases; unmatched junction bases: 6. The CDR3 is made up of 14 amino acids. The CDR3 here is CASSPLTGPYEQYF. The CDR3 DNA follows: TGTGCCAGCAGTCCCCTGACAGGGCCCTACGAGCAGTACTTC.

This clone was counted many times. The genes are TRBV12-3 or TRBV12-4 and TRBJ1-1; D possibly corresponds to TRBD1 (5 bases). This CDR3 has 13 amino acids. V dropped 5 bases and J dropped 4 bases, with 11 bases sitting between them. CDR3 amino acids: CASSPDRRTEAFF. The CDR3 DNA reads TGTGCCAGCAGTCCTGACAGACGCACTGAAGCTTTCTTT.

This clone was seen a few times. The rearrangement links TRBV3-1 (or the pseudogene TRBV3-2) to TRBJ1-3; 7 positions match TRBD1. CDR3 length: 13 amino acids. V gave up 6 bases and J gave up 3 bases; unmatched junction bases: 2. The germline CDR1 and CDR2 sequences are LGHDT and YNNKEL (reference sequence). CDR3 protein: CASSYRGGNTIYF. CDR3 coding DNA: TGTGCCAGCAGTTACAGGGGTGGAAACACCATATATTTT.

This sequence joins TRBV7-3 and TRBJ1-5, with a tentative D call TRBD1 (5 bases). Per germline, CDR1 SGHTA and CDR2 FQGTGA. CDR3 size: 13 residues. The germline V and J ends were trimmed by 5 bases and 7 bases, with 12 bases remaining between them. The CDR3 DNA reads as TGTGCCAGCAGCACCCAGGGTGGGCAGCCCCAGCATTTT. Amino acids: CASSTQGGQPQHF. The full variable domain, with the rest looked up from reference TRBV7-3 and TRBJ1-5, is GAGVSQTPSNKVTEKGKYVELRCDPISGHTALYWYRQSLGQGPEFLIYFQGTGAADDSGLPNDRFFAVRPEGSVSTLKIQRTERGDSAVYLCASSTQGGQPQHFGDGTRLSIL.

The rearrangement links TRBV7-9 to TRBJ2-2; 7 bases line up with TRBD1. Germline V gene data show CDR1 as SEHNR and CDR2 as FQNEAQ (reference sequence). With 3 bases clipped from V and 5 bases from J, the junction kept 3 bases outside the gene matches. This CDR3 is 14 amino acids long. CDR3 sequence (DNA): TGTGCCAGCAGCTTGGACAGGCTTACCGGGGAGCTGTTTTTT. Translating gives CASSLDRLTGELFF. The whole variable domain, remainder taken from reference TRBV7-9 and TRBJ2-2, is DTGVSQNPRHKITKRGQNVTFRCDPISEHNRLYWYRQTLGQGPEFLTYFQNEAQLEKSRLLSDRFSAERPKGSFSTLEIQRTEQGDSAMYLCASSLDRLTGELFFGEGSRLTVL.

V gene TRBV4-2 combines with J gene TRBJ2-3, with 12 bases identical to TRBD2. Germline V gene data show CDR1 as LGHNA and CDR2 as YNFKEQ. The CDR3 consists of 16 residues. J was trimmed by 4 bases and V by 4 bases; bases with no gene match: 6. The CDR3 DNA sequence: TGTGCCAGCAGCCCTAGCGGGGGGGCATTCGCAGATACGCAGTATTTT. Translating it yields CASSPSGGAFADTQYF.

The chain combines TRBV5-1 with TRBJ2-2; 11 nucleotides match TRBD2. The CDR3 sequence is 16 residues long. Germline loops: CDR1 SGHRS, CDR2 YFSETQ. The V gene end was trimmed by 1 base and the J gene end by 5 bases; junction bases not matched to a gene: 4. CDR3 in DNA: TGCGCCAGCAGCTTGCTAGCGGGAGGTGGGACCGGGGAGCTGTTTTTT. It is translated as CASSLLAGGGTGELFF.

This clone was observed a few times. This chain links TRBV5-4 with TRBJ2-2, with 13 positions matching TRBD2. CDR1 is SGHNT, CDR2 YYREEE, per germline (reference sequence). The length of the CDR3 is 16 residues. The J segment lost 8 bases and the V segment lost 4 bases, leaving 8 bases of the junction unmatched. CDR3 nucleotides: TGTGCCAGCAGCCCAGGACTAGCGGGGGTCGCAGGGGAGCTGTTTTTT. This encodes CASSPGLAGVAGELFF.

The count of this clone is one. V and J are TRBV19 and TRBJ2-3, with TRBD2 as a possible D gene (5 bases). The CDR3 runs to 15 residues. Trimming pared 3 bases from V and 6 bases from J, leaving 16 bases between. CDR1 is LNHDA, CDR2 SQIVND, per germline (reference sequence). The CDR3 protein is CASSMVSGRWDTQYF. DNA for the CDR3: TGTGCCAGTAGTATGGTCAGCGGCCGATGGGATACGCAGTATTTT.

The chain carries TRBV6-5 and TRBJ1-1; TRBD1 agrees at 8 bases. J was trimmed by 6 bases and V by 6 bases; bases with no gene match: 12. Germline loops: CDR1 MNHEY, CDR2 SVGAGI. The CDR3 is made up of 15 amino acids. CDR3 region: CASSPLGQGSSEAFF. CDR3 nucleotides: TGTGCCAGCAGCCCCTTAGGACAGGGCTCCTCTGAAGCTTTCTTT.

The CDR3 protein is CASSFSGAPNQPQHF. In DNA, the CDR3 is TGTGCCAGCAGTTTTTCAGGGGCCCCGAATCAGCCCCAGCATTTT. The chain joins TRBV6-6 to TRBJ1-5; a weak D match, TRBD1 (6 bases). The V gene lost 4 bases and the J gene lost 4 bases, with 14 bases spanning the gap. Germline CDR1 is MNHNY and CDR2 is SVGAGI (reference sequence). The CDR3 extends over 15 amino acids.

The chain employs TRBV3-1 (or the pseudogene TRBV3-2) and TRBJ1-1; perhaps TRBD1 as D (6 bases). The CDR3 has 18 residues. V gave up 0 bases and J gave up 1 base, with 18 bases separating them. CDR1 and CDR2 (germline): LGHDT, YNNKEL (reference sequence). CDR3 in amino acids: CASSQDSHPGRGNTEAFF. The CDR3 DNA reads TGTGCCAGCAGCCAAGATAGCCACCCAGGCAGGGGGAACACTGAAGCTTTCTTT.

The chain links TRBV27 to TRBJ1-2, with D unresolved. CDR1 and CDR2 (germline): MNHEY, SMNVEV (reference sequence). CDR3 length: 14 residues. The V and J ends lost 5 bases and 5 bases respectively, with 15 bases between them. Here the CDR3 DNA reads TGTGCCAGCAGTGCCTCTTCGGGAGGTTATGGCTACACCTTC. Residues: CASSASSGGYGYTF.

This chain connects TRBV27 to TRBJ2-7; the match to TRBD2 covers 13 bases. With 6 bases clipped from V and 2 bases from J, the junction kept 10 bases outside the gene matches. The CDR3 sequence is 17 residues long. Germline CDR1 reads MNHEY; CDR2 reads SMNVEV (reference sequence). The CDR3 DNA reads TGTGCCAGCAGCCAGAGGGGGACTAGCGGGGTAACCTACGAGCAGTACTTC. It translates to CASSQRGTSGVTYEQYF.

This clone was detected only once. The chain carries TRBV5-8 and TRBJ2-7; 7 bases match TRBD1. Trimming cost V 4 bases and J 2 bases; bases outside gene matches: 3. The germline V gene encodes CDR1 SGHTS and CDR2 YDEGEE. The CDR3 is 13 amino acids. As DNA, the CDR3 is TGTGCCAGCAGCGGGGACAGAACCTACGAGCAGTACTTC. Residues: CASSGDRTYEQYF.

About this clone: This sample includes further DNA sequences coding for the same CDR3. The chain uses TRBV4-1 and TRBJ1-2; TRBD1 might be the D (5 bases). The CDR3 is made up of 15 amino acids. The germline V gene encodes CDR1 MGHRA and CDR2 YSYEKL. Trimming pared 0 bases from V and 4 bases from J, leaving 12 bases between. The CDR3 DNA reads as TGCGCCAGCAGCCAAGAGGGCGGCAGGGTCTATGGCTACACCTTC. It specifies CASSQEGGRVYGYTF.

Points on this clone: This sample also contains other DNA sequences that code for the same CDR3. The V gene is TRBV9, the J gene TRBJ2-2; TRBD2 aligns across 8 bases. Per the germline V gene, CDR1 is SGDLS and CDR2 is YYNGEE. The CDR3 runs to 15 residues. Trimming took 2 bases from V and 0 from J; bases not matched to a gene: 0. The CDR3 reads CASSVGLANTGELFF. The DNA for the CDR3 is TGTGCCAGCAGCGTGGGACTAGCGAACACCGGGGAGCTGTTTTTT.

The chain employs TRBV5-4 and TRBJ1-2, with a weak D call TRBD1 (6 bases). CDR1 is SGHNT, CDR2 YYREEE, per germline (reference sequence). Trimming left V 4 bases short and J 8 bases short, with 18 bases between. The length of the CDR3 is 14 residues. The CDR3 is CASSTRGAVVGYTF. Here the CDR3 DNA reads TGTGCCAGCAGCACGCGGGGGGCGGTTGTAGGCTACACCTTC.

The CDR3 sequence: CASSLEAEITGELFF. In DNA form, the CDR3 reads TGCGCCAGCAGCTTGGAAGCGGAGATCACCGGGGAGCTGTTTTTT. The chain recombines TRBV5-1 with TRBJ2-2, with D perhaps TRBD2 (5 bases). Per the germline V gene, CDR1 is SGHRS and CDR2 is YFSETQ. V dropped 0 bases and J dropped 4 bases, with 10 bases sitting between them. The CDR3 has 15 residues.

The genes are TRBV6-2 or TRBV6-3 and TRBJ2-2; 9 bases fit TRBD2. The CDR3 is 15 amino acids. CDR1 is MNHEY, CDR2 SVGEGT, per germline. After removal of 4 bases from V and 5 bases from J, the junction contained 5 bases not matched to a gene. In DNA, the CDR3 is TGTGCCAGCAGTTTGCGGGGGGGCGCGACCGGGGAGCTGTTTTTT. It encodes CASSLRGGATGELFF.

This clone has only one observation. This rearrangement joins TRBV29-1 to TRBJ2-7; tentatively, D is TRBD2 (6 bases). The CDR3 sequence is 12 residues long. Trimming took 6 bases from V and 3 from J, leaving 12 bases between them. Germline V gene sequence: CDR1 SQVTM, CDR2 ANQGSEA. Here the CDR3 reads CSVATGVYEQYF. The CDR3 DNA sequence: TGCAGCGTAGCTACGGGGGTCTACGAGCAGTACTTC.

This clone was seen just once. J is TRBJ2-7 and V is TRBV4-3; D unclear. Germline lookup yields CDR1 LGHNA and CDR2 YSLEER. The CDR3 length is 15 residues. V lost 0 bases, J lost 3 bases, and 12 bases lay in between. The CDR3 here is CASSQERYANYEQYF. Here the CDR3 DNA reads TGCGCCAGCAGCCAAGAGAGGTACGCTAACTACGAGCAGTACTTC.

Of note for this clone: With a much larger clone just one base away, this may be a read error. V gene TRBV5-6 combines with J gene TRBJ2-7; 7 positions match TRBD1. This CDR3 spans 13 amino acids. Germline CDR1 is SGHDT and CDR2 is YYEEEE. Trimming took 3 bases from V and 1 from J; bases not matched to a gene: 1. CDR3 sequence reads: CASSWDRSYEQYF. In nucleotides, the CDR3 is TGTGCCAGCAGCTGGGACAGATCCTACGAGCAGTACTTC.